These 27 T cell receptor beta chains originate from one sample sequenced in a study of blood T cell repertoires in COVID-19. The protocol was immunoSEQ multiplex PCR, while the TCRdb copy is restricted to in-frame clones and leaves out a portion. Of approximately 74,000 clones listed, approximately 91% are singletons. Sequenced material: peripheral blood. These receptor sequences come from a man aged 65 to 79 with acute or convalescent COVID-19.

The rearrangement links TRBV28 to TRBJ1-2; 7 nucleotides match TRBD1. The J segment lost 7 bases and the V segment lost 5 bases, leaving 4 bases of the junction unmatched. CDR3 length: 12 amino acids. From germline, CDR1 is MDHEN and CDR2 SYDVKM. Here the CDR3 reads CASSPGTAGYTF. CDR3 coding DNA: TGTGCCAGCAGTCCCGGGACAGCTGGCTACACCTTC.

The J gene is TRBJ1-2, the V gene TRBV18; D is possibly TRBD1 (5 bases). V lost 0 bases and J lost 6, with 17 bases in between. The CDR3 runs to 16 residues. Germline CDR1 reads KGHSH; CDR2 reads LQKENI. CDR3 sequence: CASSPPVYGGRDGYTF. The CDR3 nucleotides are TGTGCCAGCTCACCACCCGTTTACGGGGGTAGGGATGGCTACACCTTC.

Here the CDR3 DNA reads TGTGCCACCAGCAGACAAGACAGGGGAAATCAGCCCCAGCATTTT. Its translation is CATSRQDRGNQPQHF. The gene calls are TRBV15 and TRBJ1-5; 8 bases fit TRBD1. Germline CDR1 reads LNHNV; CDR2 reads YYDKDF (reference sequence). CDR3 length: 15 amino acids. J lost 4 bases, V lost 2 bases, and 4 bases had no gene match. The full variable domain, completed using reference TRBV15 and TRBJ1-5, is DAMVIQNPRYQVTQFGKPVTLSCSQTLNHNVMYWYQQKSSQAPKLLFHYYDKDFNNEADTPDNFQSRRPNTSFCFLDIRSPGLGDTAMYLCATSRQDRGNQPQHFGDGTRLSIL.

V is TRBV19 and J is TRBJ2-3, with 15 nucleotides matching TRBD2. Unmatched junction bases numbered 7, after V lost 5 bases and J lost 4 bases. Germline V gene sequence: CDR1 LNHDA, CDR2 SQIVND (reference sequence). The CDR3 is 17 amino acids. CDR3 coding DNA: TGTGCCAGTAGTCAAACTTGGACTAGCGGGAGGGCAGATACGCAGTATTTT. Translation gives CASSQTWTSGRADTQYF.

The chain recombines TRBV3-1 (or the pseudogene TRBV3-2) with TRBJ1-2, with D uncertain. The V end was cut by 6 bases, the J end by 2 bases, with 10 bases between. CDR1 LGHDT and CDR2 YNNKEL come from the germline V gene (reference sequence). The CDR3 has 13 amino acids. The CDR3 is CASSPLRNYGYTF. Here the CDR3 DNA reads TGTGCCAGCAGTCCTCTGAGAAACTATGGCTACACCTTC.

The chain is built from TRBV5-4 and TRBJ2-3; 7 positions agree with TRBD1. J gave up 0 bases and V 1 base, and 5 bases lay outside the gene matches. Looked up from germline, CDR1 is SGHNT and CDR2 is YYREEE (reference sequence). The CDR3 covers 16 residues. CDR3 amino acids: CASSLRVTGSTDTQYF. Written as DNA, the CDR3 is TGTGCCAGCAGCTTGAGGGTGACAGGGAGCACAGATACGCAGTATTTT. Supplemented by reference TRBV5-4 and TRBJ2-3, the full variable domain reads ETGVTQSPTHLIKTRGQQVTLRCSSQSGHNTVSWYQQALGQGPQFIFQYYREEENGRGNFPPRFSGLQFPNYSSELNVNALELDDSALYLCASSLRVTGSTDTQYFGPGTRLTVL.

Only one count was recorded for this clone. The V gene is TRBV5-6, the J gene TRBJ1-2; 9 nucleotides agree with TRBD1. The germline V gene has CDR1 SGHDT and CDR2 YYEEEE. J gave up 5 bases and V 0 bases, and 2 bases lay outside the gene matches. The CDR3 is 14 residues long. The CDR3: CASSLAGTGYGYTF. As DNA, the CDR3 is TGTGCCAGCAGCTTGGCTGGGACAGGGTATGGCTACACCTTC.

The V call is TRBV24-1, the J call TRBJ2-1, with TRBD1 matching over 9 bases. The CDR3 consists of 16 residues. The V segment lost 3 bases and the J segment 3 bases; nucleotides outside the gene matches: 5. Per germline, CDR1 KGHDR and CDR2 SFDVKD. The CDR3 loop is CATSDPQGALYNEQFF. The CDR3 nucleotides are TGTGCCACCAGTGATCCACAGGGGGCTCTCTACAATGAGCAGTTCTTC.

The chain uses TRBV6-1 and TRBJ1-5; 7 bases are a match to TRBD1. The germline V gene has CDR1 MNHNS and CDR2 SASEGT. The CDR3 consists of 17 residues. Germline trimming cut 2 bases from V and 4 bases from J; bases unmatched to any gene: 11. This CDR3 reads CASSEKFTGAVNQPQHF. The CDR3 coding sequence is TGTGCCAGCAGTGAAAAGTTTACAGGGGCGGTGAATCAGCCCCAGCATTTT.

This chain connects TRBV25-1 to TRBJ1-6, with no clear D. The CDR3 consists of 12 residues. The V end was cut by 3 bases, the J end by 9 bases, with 6 bases between. Germline assignment: CDR1 MGHDK and CDR2 SYGVNS. CDR3 nucleotides: TGTGCCAGCAGTGATGCGGGTTCACCCCTCCACTTT. Translated: CASSDAGSPLHF.

The chain has TRBV5-4 and TRBJ2-3, with a weak D call TRBD1 (5 bases). The CDR3 sequence is 15 residues long. Looked up from germline, CDR1 is SGHNT and CDR2 is YYREEE (reference sequence). Trimming took off 0 bases at V and 0 bases at J, with 8 bases between the two ends. The CDR3 DNA sequence: TGTGCCAGCAGCTTGGGAGACAGAAGCACAGATACGCAGTATTTT. Translation: CASSLGDRSTDTQYF.

The V and J genes are TRBV3-1 (or the pseudogene TRBV3-2) and TRBJ1-3; D may be TRBD1 (5 bases). Germline V gene sequence: CDR1 LGHDT, CDR2 YNNKEL (reference sequence). The germline V and J ends were trimmed by 2 bases and 8 bases, with 19 bases remaining between them. CDR3 length: 16 amino acids. In DNA, the CDR3 is TGTGCCAGCAGCCAACCTCCGGGGGGGGGAGGAGACACCATATATTTT. Its protein product is CASSQPPGGGGDTIYF.

The chain uses TRBV28 and TRBJ1-1; 8 positions match TRBD1. CDR1 is MDHEN and CDR2 is SYDVKM in the germline V gene. Unmatched junction bases numbered 7, after V lost 1 base and J lost 0 bases. The CDR3 length is 17 residues. In nucleotides, the CDR3 is TGTGCCAGCAGTTTATCCGGACAGGGATATATGAACACTGAAGCTTTCTTT. It translates to CASSLSGQGYMNTEAFF.

The chain is built from TRBV10-3 and TRBJ2-4; 10 positions match TRBD1. Germline CDR1 and CDR2: ENHRY and SYGVKD. V lost 7 bases and J lost 5; bases outside the gene matches: 5. The CDR3 has 14 amino acids. The CDR3 DNA sequence: TGTGCCATCAATCCGGACAGGGGGGAAAACATTCAGTACTTC. This sequence encodes CAINPDRGENIQYF.

The rearrangement joins TRBV7-8 to TRBJ2-2; D might be TRBD1 (5 bases). The germline V and J ends were trimmed by 1 base and 5 bases, with 20 bases remaining between them. This CDR3 is built from 18 residues. Germline lookup yields CDR1 SGHVS and CDR2 FQNEAQ. CDR3 region: CASSLGGQVGSETGELFF. The CDR3 DNA is TGTGCCAGCAGCTTAGGAGGACAAGTGGGCTCAGAGACCGGGGAGCTGTTTTTT.

The CDR3 reads CASSPATSGYYEQYF. The CDR3 coding sequence is TGTGCCAGCTCACCAGCGACTAGCGGGTACTACGAGCAGTACTTC. J is TRBJ2-7 and V is TRBV18, with TRBD2 matching 10 bases. The germline V gene has CDR1 KGHSH and CDR2 LQKENI. The V segment lost 2 bases and the J segment 3 bases; nucleotides outside the gene matches: 4. This CDR3 spans 15 amino acids.

The CDR3 protein is CASSLYSFGNTIYF. The CDR3 DNA reads TGTGCCAGCAGCTTATACAGTTTTGGAAACACCATATATTTT. The chain recombines TRBV7-6 with TRBJ1-3; no clear D. The V gene lost 2 bases and the J gene lost 3 bases, with 8 bases spanning the gap. CDR1 and CDR2 (germline): SGHVS, FNYEAQ. The CDR3 extends over 14 amino acids.

The CDR3 loop reads CASSPEGSYGYTF. CDR3 in DNA: TGCGCCAGCAGCCCCGAAGGGAGCTATGGCTACACCTTC. This chain uses TRBV5-1 with TRBJ1-2; D uncertain. The germline V gene encodes CDR1 SGHRS and CDR2 YFSETQ. V was shortened by 4 bases and J by 4 bases, with 11 bases between the two germline ends. The CDR3 sequence is 13 residues long.

The V and J genes are TRBV10-2 and TRBJ2-4; tentatively, D is TRBD1 (6 bases). Germline V gives CDR1 WSHSY, CDR2 SAAADI. The CDR3 totals 13 residues. V dropped 3 bases and J dropped 4 bases, with 7 bases sitting between them. CDR3 amino acids: CASSEGQKNIQYF. In nucleotides, the CDR3 is TGCGCCAGCAGTGAAGGACAGAAAAACATTCAGTACTTC.

The rearrangement joins TRBV7-3 to TRBJ2-3; D might be TRBD2 (5 bases). The CDR3 loop spans 17 amino acids. In germline, CDR1 is SGHTA, CDR2 FQGTGA. Trimming took 4 bases from V and 0 from J, leaving 17 bases between them. CDR3 in amino acids: CASSSTPGSPSTDTQYF. The CDR3 region has the DNA TGTGCCAGCAGCTCGACCCCGGGATCCCCTAGCACAGATACGCAGTATTTT.

The chain joins TRBV9 to TRBJ1-3; 7 nucleotides agree with TRBD1. Germline trimming cut 1 base from V and 1 base from J; bases unmatched to any gene: 2. Germline-derived CDR1 and CDR2 are SGDLS and YYNGEE. The length of the CDR3 is 15 residues. CDR3 sequence: CASSVSGGSGNTIYF. CDR3 nucleotide sequence: TGTGCCAGCAGCGTATCAGGGGGTTCTGGAAACACCATATATTTT.

This rearrangement joins TRBV27 to TRBJ2-3; D remains ambiguous. The CDR3 extends over 15 amino acids. Germline V gene data show CDR1 as MNHEY and CDR2 as SMNVEV (reference sequence). Trimming shortened V by 3 bases and J by 1 base, and 11 bases separated the two germline ends. The CDR3 protein is CASSLTLHRTDTQYF. The CDR3 DNA is TGTGCCAGCAGTTTGACTTTACACCGCACAGATACGCAGTATTTT.

The rearrangement uses TRBV7-2 and TRBJ2-1, with D perhaps matching TRBD2 (5 bases). The germline V gene has CDR1 SGHTA and CDR2 FQGNSA. The CDR3 has 12 residues. V shed 4 bases and J shed 7 bases, with 8 bases lying between them. This CDR3 is CASSYGLNEQFF. As DNA, the CDR3 is TGTGCCAGCAGCTACGGACTGAATGAGCAGTTCTTC.

V usage is TRBV28 and J usage is TRBJ1-2; TRBD1 might be the D (5 bases). CDR3 length: 13 amino acids. V was cut by 5 bases and J by 0 bases, with 7 bases left in between. Germline CDR1 MDHEN, CDR2 SYDVKM. The CDR3 sequence is CASSQGSNYGYTF. CDR3 DNA sequence: TGTGCCAGCAGTCAGGGCTCTAACTATGGCTACACCTTC.

This clone was observed a few times. This chain links TRBV27 with TRBJ2-3; D ambiguous. V lost 2 bases and J lost 11, with 11 bases in between. Germline CDR1 reads MNHEY; CDR2 reads SMNVEV (reference sequence). The CDR3 covers 12 residues. The CDR3, as DNA: TGTGCCAGCAGTTTAACACCAGGATGGCAGTATTTT. This codes for CASSLTPGWQYF.

V and J are TRBV4-1 and TRBJ1-6; TRBD1 matches 10 bases. CDR3 length equals 15 residues. CDR1 is MGHRA, CDR2 YSYEKL, per germline. V trimming: 1 base; J trimming: 10 bases; junction bases outside the gene matches: 4. The CDR3 DNA is TGCGCCAGCAGCCAAGCTGGGACAGGGGTATCACCCCTCCACTTT. Translation gives CASSQAGTGVSPLHF.

The genes are TRBV9 and TRBJ2-3, with D possibly TRBD2 on 5 matching bases. The length of the CDR3 is 15 residues. Per the germline V gene, CDR1 is SGDLS and CDR2 is YYNGEE. V lost 0 bases and J lost 0, with 8 bases in between. CDR3 nucleotides: TGTGCCAGCAGCGTAGGAGGGTTGAGCACAGATACGCAGTATTTT. This encodes CASSVGGLSTDTQYF.